A selection of T cell receptor beta chains follows, all from one sample in a study of CD4 T cells in relation to SARS-CoV-2 and coronaviruses. No antigens are known for them. Libraries were prepared by immunoSEQ multiplex PCR; TCRdb keeps only in-frame clonotypes and omits some of them. The sample includes 20,000 to 30,000 clones, just under 75% of them seen just once. The sample was CD4+ T cells from PBMCs, cultured in vitro. The receptor set was obtained from a human donor in good health. Each CDR3 is given with its conserved first and last residue. The D gene is left open where the match is weak. Clone size, where shown, is once, few, many, or a class for clones that have expanded.

v_gene	abundance	d_gene	j_gene	CDR3nt	CDR3aa
TRBV7-9	-	-	TRBJ1-5	TGTGCCAGCAGCTTAGATAATCAGCCCCAGCATTTT	CASSLDNQPQHF
TRBV7-2	-	-	TRBJ2-7	TGTGCCAGCAGCTTAATGCTTCCGGCCGGGAGTATTTTCTACGAGCAGTACTTC	CASSLMLPAGSIFYEQYF
TRBV29-1	few	-	TRBJ2-7	TGCAGCGTTCGTCCTCGGCGGGAAGGCGAGCAGTACTTC	CSVRPRREGEQYF
TRBV21-1	-	-	TRBJ2-7	TGTGCCAGGCCGACAGAACTCTCCTACGAGCAGTACTTC	CARPTELSYEQYF
TRBV3-1/TRBV3-2	large	-	TRBJ2-2	TGTGCCAGCAGCCAATCTTATCGACCCGGGGAGCTGTTTTTT	CASSQSYRPGELFF
TRBV25-1	-	-	TRBJ2-6	TGTGCCAGCAGTGACGAGGGCCCCTCTGGGGCCAACGTCCTGACTTTC	CASSDEGPSGANVLTF
TRBV19	-	-	TRBJ1-1	TGTGCCAGTAGTTTGTACCGACAGCCAAACACTGAAGCTTTCTTT	CASSLYRQPNTEAFF
TRBV4-2	-	-	TRBJ1-4	TGTGCCAGCAGCCACAGGGTTATCGAGATGAGTGAAAAACTGTTTTTT	CASSHRVIEMSEKLFF
TRBV2	-	TRBD2	TRBJ2-5	TGTGCCAGCAGGAGACTAGCGGCGAACCAAGAGACCCAGTACTTC	CASRRLAANQETQYF
TRBV6-5	-	TRBD1	TRBJ1-2	TGTGCCAGCACGCCAGGGGGTTCAGGCTATGGCTACACCTTC	CASTPGGSGYGYTF
TRBV5-4	-	TRBD1	TRBJ1-4	TGTGCCAGCAGCGCCCAGGGGGGCAGGGGGGTAACTAATGAAAAACTGTTTTTT	CASSAQGGRGVTNEKLFF
TRBV28	-	-	TRBJ1-2	TGTGCCAGCAGTTTGTCGATCTATGGCTACACCTTC	CASSLSIYGYTF
TRBV9	-	-	TRBJ2-5	TGTGCCAGCAGCTCCGGGATCCAAGGAGAGACCCAGTACTTC	CASSSGIQGETQYF
TRBV7-9	-	-	TRBJ2-7	TGTGCCAGCAGCTTCTACGGTCAGGGGAACTCCTACGAGCAGTACTTC	CASSFYGQGNSYEQYF
TRBV19	once	-	TRBJ2-1	TGTGCCAGTAGTATGTTTGGAGGGCAGGGGAATGAGCAGTTCTTC	CASSMFGGQGNEQFF
TRBV2	few	-	TRBJ2-3	TGTGCCAGCAGTGTGGCGACAGATACGCAGTATTTT	CASSVATDTQYF
TRBV2	-	TRBD1	TRBJ1-1	TGTGCCAGCAGTGAAAACAGGGGAGGGACTGAAGCTTTCTTT	CASSENRGGTEAFF
TRBV6-5	-	TRBD1	TRBJ2-7	TGTGCCAGCACCTCCGGGACAGGGTGGAACGAGCAGTACTTC	CASTSGTGWNEQYF
TRBV18	-	-	TRBJ2-1	TGTGCCAGCTCACCTATATTATTTAATGAGCAGTTCTTC	CASSPILFNEQFF
TRBV6-5	-	-	TRBJ1-2	TGTGCCAGCAGTTACTGGGGTGGCTACACCTTC	CASSYWGGYTF
TRBV14	-	TRBD1	TRBJ2-7	TGTGCCAGCAGCCGTACAACAGGGGGGCGGCACGAGCAGTACTTC	CASSRTTGGRHEQYF
TRBV5-4	-	-	TRBJ1-3	TGTGCCAGCAGCCGATCGGCAGACAGCTCTGGAAACACCATATATTTT	CASSRSADSSGNTIYF